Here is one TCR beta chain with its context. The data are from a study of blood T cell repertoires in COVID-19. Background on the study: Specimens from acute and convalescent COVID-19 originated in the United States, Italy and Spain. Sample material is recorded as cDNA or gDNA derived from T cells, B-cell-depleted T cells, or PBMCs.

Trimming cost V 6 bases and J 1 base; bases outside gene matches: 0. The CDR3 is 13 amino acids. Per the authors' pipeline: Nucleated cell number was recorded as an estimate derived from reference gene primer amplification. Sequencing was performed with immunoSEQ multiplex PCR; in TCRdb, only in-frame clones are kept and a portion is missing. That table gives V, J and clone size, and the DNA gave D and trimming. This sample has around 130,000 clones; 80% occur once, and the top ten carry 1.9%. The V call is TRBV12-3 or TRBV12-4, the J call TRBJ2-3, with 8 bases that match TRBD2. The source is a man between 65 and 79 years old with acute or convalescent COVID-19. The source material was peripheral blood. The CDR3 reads CASRRGGTDTQYF. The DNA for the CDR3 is TGTGCCAGCAGGCGGGGGGGCACAGATACGCAGTATTTT.